Shown below are 9 T cell receptor beta chains from a single sample sequenced in a study of blood T cell repertoires in COVID-19. This table comes from immunoSEQ multiplex PCR, and its TCRdb copy is limited to in-frame clones, with some not included. The sample contains 250,000 to 300,000 clones, roughly nine tenths of which appear only once. The sequencing input was peripheral blood. These receptors all stem from a woman in her twenties or thirties with COVID-19, enrolled during active disease.

The chain links TRBV29-1 to TRBJ2-7; TRBD2 is a possible D gene (6 bases). This CDR3 is built from 17 residues. From germline, CDR1 is SQVTM and CDR2 ANQGSEA. V was pared by 4 bases and J by 7 bases, with 29 bases between. In DNA, the CDR3 is TGCAGCGTTGGCGGTGTTGGGGGACTCGGGGATGGGATGGAGCAGTACTTC. This translates into CSVGGVGGLGDGMEQYF.

The chain has TRBV3-1 (or the pseudogene TRBV3-2) and TRBJ2-1; 13 nucleotides align to TRBD2. The CDR3 runs to 17 residues. The V and J ends lost 4 bases and 7 bases, in that order; junction bases with no gene match: 10. Germline CDR1 and CDR2: LGHDT and YNNKEL (reference sequence). CDR3 DNA sequence: TGTGCCAGCAGCCCCATGGGGGGGACTAGCGGGAAAAATGAGCAGTTCTTC. This encodes CASSPMGGTSGKNEQFF.

The chain uses TRBV18 and TRBJ1-2; possibly TRBD1 for D (5 bases). The V end lost 5 bases, the J end lost 4 bases, and 11 bases lay between the germline ends. CDR1 KGHSH and CDR2 LQKENI come from the germline V gene. The CDR3 extends over 13 amino acids. Written as DNA, the CDR3 is TGTGCCAGCTCAACCGGGGGGGGCTATGGCTACACCTTC. This translates into CASSTGGGYGYTF.

This rearrangement joins TRBV5-6 to TRBJ2-7; D is perhaps TRBD1 (6 bases). Trimming removed 4 bases from V and 1 base from J, with 12 bases in between. CDR1 is SGHDT and CDR2 is YYEEEE in the germline V gene. The CDR3 runs to 14 residues. As DNA, the CDR3 is TGTGCCAGCAGCAAGGACAGTTCGTCCTACGAGCAGTACTTC. This encodes CASSKDSSSYEQYF. The full variable domain, in which reference TRBV5-6 and TRBJ2-7 provide the parts outside the CDR3, is DAGVTQSPTHLIKTRGQQVTLRCSPKSGHDTVSWYQQALGQGPQFIFQYYEEEERQRGNFPDRFSGHQFPNYSSELNVNALLLGDSALYLCASSKDSSSYEQYFGPGTRLTVT.

The chain couples TRBV12-3 or TRBV12-4 to TRBJ1-5; no clear D. The V end lost 7 bases, the J end lost 6 bases, and 10 bases lay between the germline ends. The CDR3 covers 12 residues. CDR3 coding DNA: TGTGCCAGCAAGGGAGAGGGTCAGCCCCAGCATTTT. Translation gives CASKGEGQPQHF.

This clone was detected only once. The V and J genes are TRBV4-2 and TRBJ1-6; maybe TRBD1 (5 bases). Germline V gives CDR1 LGHNA, CDR2 YNFKEQ. This CDR3 is 16 amino acids long. V was trimmed by 2 bases and J by 0 bases, leaving 8 bases between them. The CDR3 loop reads CASSQTGSSYNSPLHF. The CDR3 DNA is TGTGCCAGCAGCCAAACAGGTAGCTCCTATAATTCACCCCTCCACTTT.

The chain combines TRBV5-1 with TRBJ2-7; TRBD2 might be the D (6 bases). This CDR3 region has 13 residues. The V end lost 0 bases, the J end lost 3 bases, and 7 bases lay between the germline ends. Looked up from germline, CDR1 is SGHRS and CDR2 is YFSETQ. This CDR3 reads CASSLGAGYEQYF. In DNA form, the CDR3 reads TGCGCCAGCAGCTTGGGAGCGGGCTACGAGCAGTACTTC.

This chain uses TRBV7-9 with TRBJ2-1; D call uncertain. V lost 1 base and J 6 bases, leaving 4 bases between the germline ends. From germline, CDR1 is SEHNR and CDR2 FQNEAQ (reference sequence). There are 12 residues in the CDR3. Written as DNA, the CDR3 is TGTGCCAGCAGCTTAGACAGCAATGAGCAGTTCTTC. Translating it yields CASSLDSNEQFF.

The DNA for the CDR3 is TGCGCCAGCAGCTCTGGCGGGACGAACACCGGGGAGCTGTTTTTT. Its translation: CASSSGGTNTGELFF. The chain uses TRBV5-1 and TRBJ2-2; the D gene is possibly TRBD2 (6 bases). Germline assignment: CDR1 SGHRS and CDR2 YFSETQ. This CDR3 contains 15 residues. Trimming took 3 bases from V and 0 from J, leaving 9 bases between them.